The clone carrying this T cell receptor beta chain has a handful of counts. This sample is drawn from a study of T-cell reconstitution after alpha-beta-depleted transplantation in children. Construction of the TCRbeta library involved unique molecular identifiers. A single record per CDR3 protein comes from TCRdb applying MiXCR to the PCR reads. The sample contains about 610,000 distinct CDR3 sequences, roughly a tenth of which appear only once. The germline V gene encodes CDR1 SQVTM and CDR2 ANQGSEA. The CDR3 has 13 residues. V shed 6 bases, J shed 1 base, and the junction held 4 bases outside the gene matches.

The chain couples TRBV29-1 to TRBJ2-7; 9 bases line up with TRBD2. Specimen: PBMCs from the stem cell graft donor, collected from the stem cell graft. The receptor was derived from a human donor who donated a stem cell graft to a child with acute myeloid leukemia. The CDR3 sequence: CSVPAGGSYEQYF. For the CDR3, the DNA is TGCAGCGTGCCAGCGGGAGGATCCTACGAGCAGTACTTC.